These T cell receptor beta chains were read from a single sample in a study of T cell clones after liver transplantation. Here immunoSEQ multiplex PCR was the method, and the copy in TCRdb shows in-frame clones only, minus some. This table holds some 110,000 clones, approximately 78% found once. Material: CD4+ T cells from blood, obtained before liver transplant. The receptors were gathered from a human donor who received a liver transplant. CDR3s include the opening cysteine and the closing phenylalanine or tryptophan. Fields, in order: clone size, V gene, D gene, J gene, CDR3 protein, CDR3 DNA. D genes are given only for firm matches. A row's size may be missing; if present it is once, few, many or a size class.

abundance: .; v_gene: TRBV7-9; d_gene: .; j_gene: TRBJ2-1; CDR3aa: CASSLRGDLYNEQFF; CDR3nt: TGTGCCAGCAGCTTGAGAGGGGACCTCTACAATGAGCAGTTCTTC
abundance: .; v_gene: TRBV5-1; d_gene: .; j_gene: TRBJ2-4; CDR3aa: CASSLGGTEKNIQYF; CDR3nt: TGCGCCAGCAGCTTGGGCGGGACCGAGAAAAACATTCAGTACTTC
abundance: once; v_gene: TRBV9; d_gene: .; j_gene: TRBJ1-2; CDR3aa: CASSVGYSGSGYTF; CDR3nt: TGTGCCAGCAGCGTAGGATACTCAGGTAGCGGCTACACCTTC
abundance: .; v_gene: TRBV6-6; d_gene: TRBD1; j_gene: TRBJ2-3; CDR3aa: CASSYLTGGGTDTQYF; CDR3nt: TGTGCCAGCAGTTACCTGACAGGGGGTGGCACAGATACGCAGTATTTT
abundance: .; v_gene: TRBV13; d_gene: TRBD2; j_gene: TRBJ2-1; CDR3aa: CASSLEAGGPEQFF; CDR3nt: TGTGCCAGCAGCTTAGAGGCGGGAGGGCCGGAGCAGTTCTTC
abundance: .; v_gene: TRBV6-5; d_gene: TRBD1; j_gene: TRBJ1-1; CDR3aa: CASSRGQGNTEAFF; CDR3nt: TGTGCCAGCAGCCGCGGACAGGGGAACACTGAAGCTTTCTTT
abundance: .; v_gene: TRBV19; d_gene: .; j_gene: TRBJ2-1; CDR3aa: CASRDFSNEQFF; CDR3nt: TGTGCCAGTAGGGACTTCTCGAATGAGCAGTTCTTC
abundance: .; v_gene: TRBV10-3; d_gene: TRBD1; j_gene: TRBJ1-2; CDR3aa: CAITRQGSEGYTF; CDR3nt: TGTGCCATCACCCGACAGGGGTCAGAAGGCTACACCTTC
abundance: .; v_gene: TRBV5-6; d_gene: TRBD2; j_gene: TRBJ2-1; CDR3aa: CASSLGLAEDEQFF; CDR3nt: TGTGCCAGCAGCTTAGGGCTAGCGGAAGATGAGCAGTTCTTC
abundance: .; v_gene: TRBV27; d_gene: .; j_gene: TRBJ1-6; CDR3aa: CASSLESPLNSPLHF; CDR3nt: TGTGCCAGCAGTTTAGAGTCCCCGCTCAATTCACCCCTCCACTTT
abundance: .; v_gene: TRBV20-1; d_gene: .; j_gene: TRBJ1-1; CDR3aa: CSASSNTEAFF; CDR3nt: TGCAGTGCTAGTTCGAACACTGAAGCTTTCTTT
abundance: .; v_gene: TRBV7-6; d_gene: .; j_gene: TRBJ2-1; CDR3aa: CASSLAGTPTGGEQFF; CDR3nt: TGTGCCAGCAGCTTAGCCGGGACCCCAACTGGCGGTGAGCAGTTCTTC
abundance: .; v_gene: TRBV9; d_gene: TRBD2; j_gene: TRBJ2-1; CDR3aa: CASSYQLAAGYNEQFF; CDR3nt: TGTGCCAGCAGCTATCAGCTAGCGGCGGGTTACAATGAGCAGTTCTTC
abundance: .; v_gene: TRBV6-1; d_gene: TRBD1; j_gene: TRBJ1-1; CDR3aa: CASSLGQANTEAFF; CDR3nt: TGTGCCAGCAGCCTAGGACAGGCGAACACTGAAGCTTTCTTT
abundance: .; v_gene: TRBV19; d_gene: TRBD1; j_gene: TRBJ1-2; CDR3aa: CASSHTRTGSVGYTF; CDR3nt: TGTGCCAGTAGTCACACCCGGACAGGGAGCGTCGGCTACACCTTC
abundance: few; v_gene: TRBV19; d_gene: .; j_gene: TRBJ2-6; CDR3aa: CASRGTGANVLTF; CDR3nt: TGTGCCAGTAGAGGCACTGGGGCCAACGTCCTGACTTTC
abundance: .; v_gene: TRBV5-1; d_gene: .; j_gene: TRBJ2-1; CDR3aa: CASSLAGGNAYNEQFF; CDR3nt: TGCGCCAGCAGCTTGGCCGGGGGAAACGCCTACAATGAGCAGTTCTTC
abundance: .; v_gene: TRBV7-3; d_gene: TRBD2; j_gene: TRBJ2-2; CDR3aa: CASSLTGGGASGTGELFF; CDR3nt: TGTGCCAGCAGCTTAACTGGCGGGGGGGCCTCGGGCACCGGGGAGCTGTTTTTT
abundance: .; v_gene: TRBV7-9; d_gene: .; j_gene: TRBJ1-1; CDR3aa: CASSPTMNTEAFF; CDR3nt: TGTGCCAGCAGCCCAACTATGAACACTGAAGCTTTCTTT
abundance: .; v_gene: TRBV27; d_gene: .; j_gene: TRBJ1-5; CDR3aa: CASKAAYSNQPQHF; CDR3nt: TGTGCCAGCAAGGCAGCCTATAGCAATCAGCCCCAGCATTTT
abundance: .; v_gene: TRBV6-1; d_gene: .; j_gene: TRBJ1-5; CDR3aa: CASSEKTVGTGLKGNQPQHF; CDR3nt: TGTGCCAGCAGTGAAAAAACGGTCGGGACCGGTCTAAAAGGCAATCAGCCCCAGCATTTT
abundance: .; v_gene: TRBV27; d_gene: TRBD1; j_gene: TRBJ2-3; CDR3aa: CASSVGQGRATDTQYF; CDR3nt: TGTGCCAGCAGTGTTGGACAGGGGCGGGCTACAGATACGCAGTATTTT
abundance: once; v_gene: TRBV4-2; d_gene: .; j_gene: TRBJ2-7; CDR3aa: CASSQGDASYEQYF; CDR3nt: TGTGCCAGCAGCCAGGGGGACGCCTCCTACGAGCAGTACTTC
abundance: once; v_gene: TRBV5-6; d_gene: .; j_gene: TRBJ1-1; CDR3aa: CASSPGPMGTEAFF; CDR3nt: TGTGCCAGCAGCCCCGGACCGATGGGCACTGAAGCTTTCTTT
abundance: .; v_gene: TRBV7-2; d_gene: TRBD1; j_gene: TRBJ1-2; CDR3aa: CASSLQQGAVGYGYTF; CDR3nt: TGTGCCAGCAGCTTACAACAGGGGGCCGTCGGGTATGGCTACACCTTC